These 2 T cell receptor delta chains were sequenced from one sample in a study of γδ T cells in repeated Plasmodium falciparum infection. TCRdb re-analyzed the multiplex PCR reads via CATT. The repertoire holds around 49,000 delta-chain clones, roughly 2% seen once, with approximately 25% in the top ten. Gammadelta T cells were flow-sorted from PBMC into Vgamma9/Vdelta2+ and Vdelta2-negative populations for bulk analysis. The sample was gamma-delta T cells from blood. These receptors were collected from a pool of human donors (malaria-infected and uninfected, not separated).

This clone has ten or more counts. With a far larger clone one base away, a read error is the likely cause. Other DNA variants within this sample encode the same CDR3. The rearrangement links TRDV1 to TRDJ3, with TRDD3 matching 10 bases. Looked up from germline, CDR1 is TSWWSYY and CDR2 is QGS. This CDR3 has 27 amino acids. The CDR3 reads CALGETGPKLTSHRGIRGPWDTRQMFF. CDR3 in DNA: TGTGCTCTTGGGGAAACTGGGCCCAAACTCACATCCCATCGGGGGATACGCGGTCCCTGGGACACCCGGCAGATGTTTTTC.

This clone was found many times. TCRdb's protein, taken from a much larger clone, differs from this DNA's translation at residue 17, likely owing to a read error; the protein displayed comes from the DNA. This chain joins TRDV1 and TRDJ1; 12 nucleotides align to TRDD3. The J gene, missing from TCRdb, was assigned here through DNA to germline matching. Germline V gene data show CDR1 as TSWWSYY and CDR2 as QGS. CDR3 length equals 20 residues. In DNA, the CDR3 is TGTGCTCTTGGGGAAGGTCTACCGTACTGGGGGATACCGTACACCGATGAACTCATCTTT. As protein: CALGEGLPYWGIPYTDELIF.